The table lists the clone carrying this TCR beta chain with a few counts. These data come from a study of blood T cell repertoires in COVID-19. Seattle's cohort entered during active infection and was followed longitudinally. Authors' analysis steps: Estimates of nucleated cell counts were drawn from the amplification of reference gene primers. Sequenced by immunoSEQ multiplex PCR; TCRdb stores in-frame clones only, minus some. D and trimming were read from the DNA, whereas the V and J calls and clone size are those reported in that table. This sample has roughly 150,000 clones, with roughly 81% found just once. This receptor was identified in a woman aged 60-75 years with COVID-19, enrolled during active disease. Input material: peripheral blood.

The CDR3 loop is CASSPGWLGAKTIGGLAKNIQYF. The DNA for the CDR3 is TGTGCCAGCAGCCCCGGTTGGTTGGGGGCGAAGACGATAGGTGGGCTAGCCAAAAACATTCAGTACTTC. V usage is TRBV6-2 or TRBV6-3 and J usage is TRBJ2-4; possibly TRBD1 for D (6 bases). V lost 6 bases and J lost 0, with 36 bases in between. Germline V gives CDR1 MNHEY, CDR2 SVGEGT. CDR3 size: 23 residues.